The present T cell receptor (beta chain) was sequenced within a study of shared clonotypes between healthy human individuals. Comment on this clone: What it binds is unknown.

The germline CDR1 and CDR2 sequences are MNHEY and SVGAGI. Trimming took 1 base from V and 7 from J, leaving 17 bases between them. The CDR3 length is 16 residues. Nashville, Tennessee was home to all donors, who were Caucasian adults. The study separated CD4+ cells into CD45RA+ naive and CD45RA-negative memory subsets. The run depth of the assay was deep. Produced via immunoSEQ multiplex PCR; TCRdb's table is partial and in-frame only. The repertoire includes approximately 1.4 million clones, approximately 98% of them detected once, and about 0.45% sits in the top ten. General study findings and limits: Expectations were that clonotype sharing among donors would be affected by sequencing depth.

The rearrangement links TRBV6-5 to TRBJ2-1, with D perhaps matching TRBD2 (6 bases). Source material: naive CD4+ T cells sorted from blood. Subset reported: CD45RA+ positively selected. The receptor was isolated from a young man in good health. The CDR3 reads CASSYLGVGGKNEQFF. CDR3 DNA: TGTGCCAGCAGTTACTTGGGAGTAGGAGGGAAAAATGAGCAGTTCTTC.